This T cell receptor beta chain was profiled in a study of Ad26.COV2.S vaccination and SARS-CoV-2 variants. Looking at the study overall: The donor participated in the COV1001 trial, in its Ad26.COV2.S arm. Findings of the study overall: Vaccine recipients showed a spike-specific TCR breadth that was higher than in placebo recipients. Recipients of either vaccine or placebo displayed similar breadth of non-spike TCRs.

As to this clone: Its antigen remains unidentified.

Germline loops: CDR1 SQVTM, CDR2 ANQGSEA. The CDR3 has 12 residues. V lost 5 bases and J 12 bases, leaving 19 bases between the germline ends. As for treatment: over 15 received Ad26.COV2.S at low or high dose, single or two shots; about 5 received placebo; per-sample allocation not given. Sample collection was performed on day 63 after the first vaccine or placebo injection. Sequencing was performed with immunoSEQ multiplex PCR; in TCRdb, only in-frame clones are kept and a portion is missing. There are about 680,000 clones in the sample; approximately 88% occur only once, and approximately 1.5% lies in the top ten.

The input for sequencing was peripheral blood, taken in a trial of Ad26.COV2.S vaccine versus placebo. This receptor was taken from a person aged 18 to 65 who received the Ad26.COV2.S COVID-19 vaccine or a placebo. J is TRBJ1-2 and V is TRBV29-1, with a possible D match to TRBD1 (5 bases). The CDR3 bases are TGCAGCGTTCGGGCTTCCTCGGGACCGCACACCTTC. This codes for CSVRASSGPHTF.